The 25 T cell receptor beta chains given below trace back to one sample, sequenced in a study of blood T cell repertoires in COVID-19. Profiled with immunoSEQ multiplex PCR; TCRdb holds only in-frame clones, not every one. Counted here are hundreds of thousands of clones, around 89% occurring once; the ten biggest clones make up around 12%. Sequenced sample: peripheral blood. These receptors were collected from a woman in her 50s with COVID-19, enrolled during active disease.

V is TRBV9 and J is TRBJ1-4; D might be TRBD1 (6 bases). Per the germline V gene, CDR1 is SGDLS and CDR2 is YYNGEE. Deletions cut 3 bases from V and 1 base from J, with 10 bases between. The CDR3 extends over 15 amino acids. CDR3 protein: CASSATTGTNEKLFF. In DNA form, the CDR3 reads TGTGCCAGCAGCGCTACGACAGGAACTAATGAAAAACTGTTTTTT.

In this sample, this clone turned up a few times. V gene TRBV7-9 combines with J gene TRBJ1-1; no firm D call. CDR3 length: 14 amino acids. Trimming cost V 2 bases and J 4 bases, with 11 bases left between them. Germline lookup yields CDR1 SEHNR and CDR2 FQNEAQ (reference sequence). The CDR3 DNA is TGTGCCAGCAGCTTAAGCCTCACTCCCACTGAAGCTTTCTTT. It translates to CASSLSLTPTEAFF. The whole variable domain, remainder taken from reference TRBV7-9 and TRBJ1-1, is DTGVSQNPRHKITKRGQNVTFRCDPISEHNRLYWYRQTLGQGPEFLTYFQNEAQLEKSRLLSDRFSAERPKGSFSTLEIQRTEQGDSAMYLCASSLSLTPTEAFFGQGTRLTVV.

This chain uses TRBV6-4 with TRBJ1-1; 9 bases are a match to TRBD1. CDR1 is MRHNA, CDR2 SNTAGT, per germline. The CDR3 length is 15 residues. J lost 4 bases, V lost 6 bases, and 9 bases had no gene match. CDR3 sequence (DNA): TGTGCCAGCAGGGCGACAGGGGGTAGGGGCACTGAAGCTTTCTTT. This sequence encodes CASRATGGRGTEAFF.

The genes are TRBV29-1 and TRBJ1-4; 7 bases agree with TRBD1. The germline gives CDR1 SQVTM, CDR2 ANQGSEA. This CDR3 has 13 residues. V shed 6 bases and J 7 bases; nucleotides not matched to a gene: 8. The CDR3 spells CSVRGQGGEKLFF. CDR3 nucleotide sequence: TGCAGCGTCCGAGGGCAGGGGGGTGAAAAACTGTTTTTT. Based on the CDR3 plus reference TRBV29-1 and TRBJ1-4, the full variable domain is SAVISQKPSRDICQRGTSLTIQCQVDSQVTMMFWYRQQPGQSLTLIATANQGSEATYESGFVIDKFPISRPNLTFSTLTVSNMSPEDSSIYLCSVRGQGGEKLFFGSGTQLSVL.

The CDR3 DNA sequence: TGTGCCAGCAGCCCCGAGGGGGCGGGACAGCCCCAGCATTTT. Amino acids: CASSPEGAGQPQHF. The chain couples TRBV2 to TRBJ1-5; 7 nucleotides match TRBD1. The length of the CDR3 is 14 residues. The ends lost 6 bases at V and 7 bases at J; junction bases unmatched: 9. Per the germline V gene, CDR1 is SNHLY and CDR2 is FYNNEI.

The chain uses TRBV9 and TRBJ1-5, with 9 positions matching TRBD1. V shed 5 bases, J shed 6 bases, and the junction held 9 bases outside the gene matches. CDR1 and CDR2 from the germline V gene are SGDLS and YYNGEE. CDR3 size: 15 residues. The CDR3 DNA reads TGTGCCAGCAGGGCAACAGGGGGCGCGGGTCAGCCCCAGCATTTT. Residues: CASRATGGAGQPQHF. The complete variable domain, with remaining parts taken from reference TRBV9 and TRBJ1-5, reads DSGVTQTPKHLITATGQRVTLRCSPRSGDLSVYWYQQSLDQGLQFLIQYYNGEERAKGNILERFSAQQFPDLHSELNLSSLELGDSALYFCASRATGGAGQPQHFGDGTRLSIL.

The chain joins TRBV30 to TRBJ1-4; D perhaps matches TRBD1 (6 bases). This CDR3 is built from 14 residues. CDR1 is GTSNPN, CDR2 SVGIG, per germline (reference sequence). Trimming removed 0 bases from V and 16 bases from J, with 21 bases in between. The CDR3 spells CAWSVRARRDMRFF. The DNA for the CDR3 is TGTGCCTGGAGTGTACGGGCTAGAAGGGACATGCGGTTTTTT.

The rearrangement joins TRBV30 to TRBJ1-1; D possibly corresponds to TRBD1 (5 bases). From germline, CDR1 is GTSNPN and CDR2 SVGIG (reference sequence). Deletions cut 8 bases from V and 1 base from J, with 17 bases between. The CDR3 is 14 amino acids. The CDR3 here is CAGNLDRSNTEAFF. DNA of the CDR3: TGTGCCGGGAATCTAGACAGATCGAACACTGAAGCTTTCTTT.

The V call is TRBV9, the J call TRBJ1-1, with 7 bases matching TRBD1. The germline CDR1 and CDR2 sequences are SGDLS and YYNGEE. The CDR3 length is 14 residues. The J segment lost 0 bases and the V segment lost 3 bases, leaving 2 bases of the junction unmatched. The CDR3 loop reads CASSGTGVNTEAFF. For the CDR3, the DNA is TGTGCCAGCAGCGGGACAGGAGTGAACACTGAAGCTTTCTTT.

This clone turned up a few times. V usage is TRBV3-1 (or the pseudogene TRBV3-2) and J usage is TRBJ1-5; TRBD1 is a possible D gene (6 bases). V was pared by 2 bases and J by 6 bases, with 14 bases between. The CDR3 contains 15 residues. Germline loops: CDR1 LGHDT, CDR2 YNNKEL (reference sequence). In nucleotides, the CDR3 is TGTGCCAGCAGCCAAAACGCACAGGGAATTCAGCCCCAGCATTTT. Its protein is CASSQNAQGIQPQHF.

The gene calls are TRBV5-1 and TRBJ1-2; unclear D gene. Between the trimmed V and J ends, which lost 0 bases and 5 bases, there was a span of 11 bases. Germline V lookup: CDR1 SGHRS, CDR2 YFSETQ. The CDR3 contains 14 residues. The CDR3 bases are TGCGCCAGCAGCTTGGCCGGGGATCGGTATGGCTACACCTTC. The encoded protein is CASSLAGDRYGYTF.

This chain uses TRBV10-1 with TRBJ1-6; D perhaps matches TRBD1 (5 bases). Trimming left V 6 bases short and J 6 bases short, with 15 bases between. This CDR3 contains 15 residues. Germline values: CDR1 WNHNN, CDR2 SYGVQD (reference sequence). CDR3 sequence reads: CASSAAGDGNSPLHF. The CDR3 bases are TGCGCCAGCAGCGCTGCGGGGGACGGTAATTCACCCCTCCACTTT.

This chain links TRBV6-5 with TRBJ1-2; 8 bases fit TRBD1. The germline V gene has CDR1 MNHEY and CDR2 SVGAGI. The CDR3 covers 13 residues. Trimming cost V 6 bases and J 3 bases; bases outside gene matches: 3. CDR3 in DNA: TGTGCCAGCAGCAAGGACAGGGACTATGGCTACACCTTC. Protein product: CASSKDRDYGYTF.

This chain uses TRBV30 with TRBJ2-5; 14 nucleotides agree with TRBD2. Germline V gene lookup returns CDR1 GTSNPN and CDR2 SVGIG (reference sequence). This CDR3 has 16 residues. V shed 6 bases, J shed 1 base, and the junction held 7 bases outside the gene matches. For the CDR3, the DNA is TGTGCCTGCCGCTCGGGACTAGCGGGGGCCCAAGAGACCCAGTACTTC. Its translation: CACRSGLAGAQETQYF.

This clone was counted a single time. CDR3: CASSPSNIRGDTEAFF. CDR3 coding DNA: TGCGCCAGCAGCCCCAGCAATATTCGGGGGGACACTGAAGCTTTCTTT. V gene TRBV4-1 combines with J gene TRBJ1-1; D is possibly TRBD1 (5 bases). CDR1 MGHRA and CDR2 YSYEKL come from the germline V gene. This CDR3 is 16 amino acids long. Trimming stripped 4 bases from V and 3 bases from J, with 18 bases between.

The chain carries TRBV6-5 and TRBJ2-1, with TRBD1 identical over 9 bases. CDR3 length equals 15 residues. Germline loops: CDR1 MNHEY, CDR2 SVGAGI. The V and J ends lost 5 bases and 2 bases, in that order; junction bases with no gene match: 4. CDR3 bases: TGTGCCAGCAGTCGGGACAGGGATCCCTACAATGAGCAGTTCTTC. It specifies CASSRDRDPYNEQFF.

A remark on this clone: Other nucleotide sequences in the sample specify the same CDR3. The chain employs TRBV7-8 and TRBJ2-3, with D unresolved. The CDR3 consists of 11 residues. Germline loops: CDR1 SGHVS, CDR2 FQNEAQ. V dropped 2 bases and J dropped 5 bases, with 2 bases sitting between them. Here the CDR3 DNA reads TGTGCCAGCAGCTTACGAGATACGCAGTATTTT. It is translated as CASSLRDTQYF.

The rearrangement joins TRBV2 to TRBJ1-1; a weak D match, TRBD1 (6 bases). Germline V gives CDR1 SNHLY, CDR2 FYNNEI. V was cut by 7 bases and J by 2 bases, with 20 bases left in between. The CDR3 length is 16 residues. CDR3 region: CASTPLRQGYNTEAFF. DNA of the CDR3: TGTGCCAGCACCCCCCTTCGGCAGGGGTACAACACTGAAGCTTTCTTT.

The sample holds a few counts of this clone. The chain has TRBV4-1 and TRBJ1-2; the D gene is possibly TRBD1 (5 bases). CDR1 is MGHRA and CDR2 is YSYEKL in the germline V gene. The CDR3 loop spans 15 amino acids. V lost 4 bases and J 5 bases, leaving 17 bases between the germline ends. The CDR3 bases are TGCGCCAGCAGCCGGGATACAGGCGCACCTTATGGCTACACCTTC. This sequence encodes CASSRDTGAPYGYTF.

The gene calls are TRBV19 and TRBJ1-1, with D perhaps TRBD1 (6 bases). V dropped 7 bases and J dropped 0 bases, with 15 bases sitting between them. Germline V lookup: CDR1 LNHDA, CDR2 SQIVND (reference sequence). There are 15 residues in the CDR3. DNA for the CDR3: TGTGCCAGTAATCCAGGGGCCGTAATGAACACTGAAGCTTTCTTT. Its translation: CASNPGAVMNTEAFF.

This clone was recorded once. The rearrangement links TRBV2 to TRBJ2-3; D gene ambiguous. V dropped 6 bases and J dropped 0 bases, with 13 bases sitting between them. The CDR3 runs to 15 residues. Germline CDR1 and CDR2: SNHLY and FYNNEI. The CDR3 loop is CASRALGRSTDTQYF. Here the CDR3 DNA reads TGTGCCAGCAGGGCTCTAGGCCGGAGCACAGATACGCAGTATTTT.

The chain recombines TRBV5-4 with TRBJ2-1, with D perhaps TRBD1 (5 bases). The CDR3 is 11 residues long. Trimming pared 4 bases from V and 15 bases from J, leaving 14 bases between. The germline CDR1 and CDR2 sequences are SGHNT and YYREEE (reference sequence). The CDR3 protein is CASSLGPRVFF. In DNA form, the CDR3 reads TGTGCCAGCAGCCTCGGCCCCAGGGTGTTCTTC.

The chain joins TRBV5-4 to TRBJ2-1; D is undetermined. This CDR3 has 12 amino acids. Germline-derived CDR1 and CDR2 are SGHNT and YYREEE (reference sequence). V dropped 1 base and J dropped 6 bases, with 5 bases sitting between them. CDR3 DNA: TGTGCCAGCAGCTTGTACGGCAATGAGCAGTTCTTC. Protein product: CASSLYGNEQFF.

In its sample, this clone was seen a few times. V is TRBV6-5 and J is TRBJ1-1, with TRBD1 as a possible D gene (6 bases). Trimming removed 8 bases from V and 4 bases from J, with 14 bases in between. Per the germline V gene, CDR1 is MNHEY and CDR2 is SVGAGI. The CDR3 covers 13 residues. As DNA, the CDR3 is TGTGCCAGCTTAAGGGGGACCGGCACTGAAGCTTTCTTT. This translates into CASLRGTGTEAFF.

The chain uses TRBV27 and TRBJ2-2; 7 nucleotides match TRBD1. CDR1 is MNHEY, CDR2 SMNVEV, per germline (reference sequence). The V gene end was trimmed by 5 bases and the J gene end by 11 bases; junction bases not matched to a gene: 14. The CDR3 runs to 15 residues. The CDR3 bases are TGTGCCAGCAGTCCTCCGGGACAGCAACACCGCGAGCTGTTTTTT. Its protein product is CASSPPGQQHRELFF.